What follows are 17 T cell receptor beta chains derived from one specimen sequenced in a study of T cells after yellow fever vaccination. TCRdb re-called the 5' RACE reads through MiXCR, storing one row per CDR3 protein. The repertoire holds around 110,000 distinct CDR3 sequences, with roughly 8.9% as singletons. The sample here was CD8+ T cells sorted from PBMCs, taken 45 days after the yellow fever booster vaccination. All receptors derive from a man aged 25 to 40 who received the YFV17D yellow fever vaccine.

This chain joins TRBV6-1 and TRBJ2-2; D possibly corresponds to TRBD2 (6 bases). Per the germline V gene, CDR1 is MNHNS and CDR2 is SASEGT. The CDR3 consists of 13 residues. Between the trimmed V and J ends, which lost 8 bases and 7 bases, there was a span of 14 bases. This CDR3 reads CASRGLLSGELFF. The CDR3 nucleotides read TGTGCCAGCCGGGGACTCCTTAGCGGGGAGCTGTTTTTT.

This clonotype occurred many times. This rearrangement joins TRBV27 to TRBJ1-5; D ambiguous. Germline values: CDR1 MNHEY, CDR2 SMNVEV (reference sequence). The germline V and J ends were trimmed by 2 bases and 0 bases, with 8 bases remaining between them. This CDR3 is built from 15 residues. The CDR3 DNA is TGTGCCAGCAGTTTACGCAGTTATAGCAATCAGCCCCAGCATTTT. It is translated as CASSLRSYSNQPQHF.

This chain links TRBV4-2 with TRBJ1-4, with D possibly TRBD1 on 6 matching bases. The germline V gene has CDR1 LGHNA and CDR2 YNFKEQ. V lost 2 bases and J 3 bases, leaving 22 bases between the germline ends. CDR3 length: 19 residues. This CDR3 reads CASSQSWAGVVLANEKLFF. In nucleotides, the CDR3 is TGTGCCAGCAGCCAAAGCTGGGCAGGGGTGGTCCTCGCTAATGAAAAACTGTTTTTT.

This clonotype appeared a few times. The chain joins TRBV29-1 to TRBJ2-1; TRBD2 aligns across 9 bases. Germline V gives CDR1 SQVTM, CDR2 ANQGSEA. The length of the CDR3 is 14 residues. J was trimmed by 9 bases and V by 5 bases; bases with no gene match: 11. The CDR3 nucleotides read TGCAGCGTTCTTAGCGGGAGAGGTTGGTCTGAGCAGTTCTTC. Translated, it gives CSVLSGRGWSEQFF.

This clonotype has a count of ten or more. The chain joins TRBV15 to TRBJ2-7, with D possibly called TRBD1 or TRBD2 (5 bases each). This CDR3 has 15 amino acids. V shed 0 bases and J shed 9 bases, with 18 bases lying between them. Germline V gives CDR1 LNHNV, CDR2 YYDKDF (reference sequence). DNA of the CDR3: TGTGCCACCAGCAGAGATTCCCCAGGTGGGACCGTGCAGTACTTC. It encodes CATSRDSPGGTVQYF.

This clonotype was observed many times. The rearrangement links TRBV21-1 to TRBJ2-7; TRBD1, the table's D call, lacks a check against the DNA. TRBV21-1 is reported as a pseudogene. The CDR3 totals 15 residues. CDR3 loop: CASSTLRDSTYEQYF. CDR3 DNA: TGTGCCAGCAGCACACTCCGGGACAGCACCTACGAGCAGTACTTC.

This clonotype was picked up many times. The V and J genes are TRBV7-8 and TRBJ2-7; D might be TRBD2 (5 bases). V dropped 5 bases and J dropped 3 bases, with 17 bases sitting between them. Looked up from germline, CDR1 is SGHVS and CDR2 is FQNEAQ. This CDR3 spans 15 amino acids. Here the CDR3 reads CASSTDYPSLYEQYF. CDR3 nucleotides: TGTGCCAGCAGCACCGACTATCCAAGTCTCTACGAGCAGTACTTC.

This clonotype was seen ten or more times. The CDR3 here is CASSLAGGTYEQYF. In nucleotides, the CDR3 is TGTGCCAGCAGTTTAGCGGGAGGGACCTACGAGCAGTACTTC. The rearrangement joins TRBV27 to TRBJ2-7; the match to TRBD2 covers 9 bases. Per germline, CDR1 MNHEY and CDR2 SMNVEV (reference sequence). The CDR3 sequence is 14 residues long. With V trimmed by 2 bases and J by 2 bases, 1 base remained unmatched.

The chain combines TRBV5-6 with TRBJ2-7; the D gene is possibly TRBD2 (5 bases). Between the trimmed V and J ends, which lost 7 bases and 1 base, there was a span of 12 bases. The germline V gene encodes CDR1 SGHDT and CDR2 YYEEEE. The CDR3 has 13 residues. CDR3 amino acids: CASGLARSYEQYF. CDR3 nucleotide sequence: TGTGCCAGCGGGCTAGCTAGGTCCTACGAGCAGTACTTC.

This clonotype was found a few times. This rearrangement joins TRBV29-1 to TRBJ1-3, with D unresolved. V was cut by 6 bases and J by 8 bases, with 14 bases left in between. Germline lookup yields CDR1 SQVTM and CDR2 ANQGSEA. This CDR3 spans 12 amino acids. CDR3 coding DNA: TGCAGCGTCTTCACGGGCTGGGACACCATATATTTT. Its translation is CSVFTGWDTIYF.

As for this clonotype: This could be a read error, since a much larger clone is one nucleotide away. The J gene is TRBJ1-1, the V gene TRBV12-3 or TRBV12-4, with no clear D. V was clipped by 4 bases and J by 9 bases, with 6 bases between them. The CDR3 is 10 residues long. The CDR3 loop reads CASSSAQAFF. CDR3 coding DNA: TGTGCCAGCAGTTCTGCACAAGCTTTCTTT.

In this sample, this clonotype turned up many times. CDR3 in amino acids: CASSLVGEYYNEQFF. CDR3 nucleotide sequence: TGCGCCAGCAGCTTGGTTGGGGAATACTACAATGAGCAGTTCTTC. The chain employs TRBV5-1 and TRBJ2-1; D not certain. Trimming removed 0 bases from V and 3 bases from J, with 10 bases in between. The CDR3 length is 15 residues. CDR1 is SGHRS, CDR2 YFSETQ, per germline. The full variable domain, in which reference TRBV5-1 and TRBJ2-1 provide the parts outside the CDR3, is KAGVTQTPRYLIKTRGQQVTLSCSPISGHRSVSWYQQTPGQGLQFLFEYFSETQRNKGNFPGRFSGRQFSNSRSEMNVSTLELGDSALYLCASSLVGEYYNEQFFGPGTRLTVL.

In its sample, this clonotype was seen a few times. This sequence joins TRBV20-1 and TRBJ2-7, with D unclear. Trimming removed 3 bases at V and 2 bases at J, with 11 bases between. CDR1 DFQATT and CDR2 SNEGSKA come from the germline V gene (reference sequence). This CDR3 region has 13 residues. The CDR3, as DNA: TGCAGTGCTAGTTTGACGTCGACCTACGAGCAGTACTTC. It encodes CSASLTSTYEQYF.

About this clonotype itself: The junction departs from the called germline gene at one end, perhaps through a read error. The J gene is TRBJ2-1, the V gene TRBV11-2; 15 positions match TRBD2. Germline CDR1 SGHAT, CDR2 FQNNGV. The CDR3 is 18 amino acids. The CDR3 here is CSSSRTGGLAGGRNEQFF. For the CDR3, the DNA is TGTTCCAGCAGCCGCACCGGCGGACTAGCGGGAGGGCGGAATGAGCAGTTCTTC.

This clonotype came up many times. V and J are TRBV28 and TRBJ1-5; D gene ambiguous. V was cut by 1 base and J by 7 bases, with 8 bases left in between. CDR1 and CDR2 from the germline V gene are MDHEN and SYDVKM. This CDR3 spans 13 amino acids. The CDR3 reads CASSLSLVQPQHF. The CDR3 region has the DNA TGTGCCAGCAGTTTATCGCTCGTACAGCCCCAGCATTTT.

This clonotype has ten or more counts. This rearrangement joins TRBV29-1 to TRBJ2-2, with a weak D call TRBD1 (5 bases). This CDR3 has 16 residues. Germline V gives CDR1 SQVTM, CDR2 ANQGSEA. Trimming removed 7 bases from V and 1 base from J, with 19 bases in between. The DNA for the CDR3 is TGCAGCGCATCACCCGATCGACAGATGAACACCGGGGAGCTGTTTTTT. Protein sequence: CSASPDRQMNTGELFF.

This clonotype was seen at least ten times. This chain links TRBV3-1 with TRBJ2-7, with D perhaps given as TRBD1 or TRBD2 (5 bases each). The CDR3 length is 13 residues. V was cut by 1 base and J by 6 bases, with 10 bases left in between. Per germline, CDR1 LGHDT and CDR2 YNNKEL (reference sequence). CDR3 region: CASSQAGAIEQYF. As DNA, the CDR3 is TGTGCCAGCAGCCAAGCCGGGGCGATCGAGCAGTACTTC.